Below, one T cell receptor (beta chain) is given with its context. This CDR3 region has 12 residues. Trimming cost V 3 bases and J 9 bases, with 8 bases left between them. Germline CDR1 and CDR2: PRHDT and FYEKMQ (reference sequence). These data belong to a study of patients and donors after allogeneic stem cell transplantation. In TCRdb, the RT-PCR reads were re-called with MiXCR into one record per CDR3 protein. The sample contains about 200,000 distinct CDR3 sequences, less than 50% of which appear only once. The J gene is TRBJ2-2, the V gene TRBV13, with D possibly called TRBD1 or TRBD2 (5 bases each). The clonotype originates from a human donor who was either an allogeneic HSCT recipient or a stem cell or donor lymphocyte infusion donor (not recorded which). It is not recorded whose cells these are; they may come from a transplant donor. The sample was blood, either unsorted or a sorted T cell fraction (not recorded which). CDR3 residues: CASSLGVRELFF. In nucleotides, the CDR3 is TGTGCCAGCAGCTTGGGGGTACGGGAGCTGTTTTTT.